This entry lists 14 T cell receptor beta chains sequenced from one sample in a study of beta chain features in type 1 diabetes. The entirety of the isolated RNA underwent reverse transcription, so expressed TCRB transcripts were sequenced. Here immunoSEQ multiplex PCR was the method, and the copy in TCRdb shows in-frame clones only, minus some. Here the sample spans roughly 150,000 clones, 7.5% to 10% being singletons. Sequencing input: central memory CD4+ T cells from blood. These receptors originate from a woman younger than 30 in good health.

DNA for the CDR3: TGCGCCAGCAGCCAAGGAGGAACAGGGAGGGACACCATATATTTT. Translation: CASSQGGTGRDTIYF. The genes are TRBV4-3 and TRBJ1-3, with D maybe TRBD1 (6 bases). The CDR3 runs to 15 residues. Germline V gene lookup returns CDR1 LGHNA and CDR2 YSLEER. The ends were cut back, 1 base at V and 8 bases at J, with 15 bases in the middle.

A few counts support this clone. This sequence joins TRBV6-1 and TRBJ2-1; D is perhaps TRBD1 (5 bases). The ends were cut back, 6 bases at V and 8 bases at J, with 11 bases in the middle. The CDR3 contains 12 residues. Germline CDR1 is MNHNS and CDR2 is SASEGT. In nucleotides, the CDR3 is TGTGCCAGCAGCAACCAGGGCGATGAGCAGTTCTTC. Translated, it gives CASSNQGDEQFF.

The chain carries TRBV16 and TRBJ1-3, with D possibly matching TRBD1 (5 bases). This CDR3 region has 14 residues. The V end was cut by 0 bases, the J end by 3 bases, with 6 bases between. The V gene's germline CDR1 is KGHSY and CDR2 FQNENV. DNA of the CDR3: TGTGCCAGCAGCCAATCGACAGATGGAAACACCATATATTTT. Its translation: CASSQSTDGNTIYF.

The rearrangement joins TRBV2 to TRBJ2-7; TRBD2 might be the D (6 bases). Trimming removed 8 bases at V and 6 bases at J, with 14 bases between. Germline values: CDR1 SNHLY, CDR2 FYNNEI. This CDR3 spans 12 amino acids. The CDR3 loop reads CASGAGISEQYF. The CDR3 DNA sequence: TGTGCCAGCGGCGCGGGAATCTCCGAGCAGTACTTC.

This clone has more than one count but fewer than ten. The chain employs TRBV15 and TRBJ1-1; D perhaps matches TRBD1 (5 bases). The CDR3 is 17 amino acids. V was cut by 0 bases and J by 4 bases, with 18 bases left in between. The germline V gene encodes CDR1 LNHNV and CDR2 YYDKDF (reference sequence). CDR3 protein: CATSREWGEGRSTEAFF. CDR3 nucleotide sequence: TGTGCCACCAGCAGAGAATGGGGTGAGGGGAGGTCCACTGAAGCTTTCTTT.

This clone was found a few times. V gene TRBV18 combines with J gene TRBJ1-1; the D is unclear. V lost 3 bases, J lost 7 bases, and 21 bases lay in between. The germline gives CDR1 KGHSH, CDR2 LQKENI. The CDR3 runs to 16 residues. DNA for the CDR3: TGTGCCAGCTCACCGCCGAACCAAAACCGGAGATATGAAGCTTTCTTT. It specifies CASSPPNQNRRYEAFF.

This chain uses TRBV7-2 with TRBJ1-2; 8 nucleotides match TRBD1. With V trimmed by 6 bases and J by 1 base, 4 bases remained unmatched. The CDR3 is 14 amino acids. Germline lookup yields CDR1 SGHTA and CDR2 FQGNSA. The CDR3 bases are TGTGCCAGCAGTCCGGGACAGGTTAACTATGGCTACACCTTC. This encodes CASSPGQVNYGYTF.

This clone occurred a few times. The chain carries TRBV7-2 and TRBJ2-4, with 8 positions matching TRBD1. The CDR3 totals 15 residues. V lost 5 bases and J lost 8; bases outside the gene matches: 11. The V gene's germline CDR1 is SGHTA and CDR2 FQGNSA. The CDR3 loop reads CASSAQGGGNDIQYF. CDR3 sequence (DNA): TGTGCCAGCAGCGCACAGGGGGGCGGGAATGACATTCAGTACTTC. Full variable domain (remainder filled in from reference TRBV7-2 and TRBJ2-4): GAGVSQSPSNKVTEKGKDVELRCDPISGHTALYWYRQSLGQGLEFLIYFQGNSAPDKSGLPSDRFSAERTGGSVSTLTIQRTQQEDSAVYLCASSAQGGGNDIQYFGAGTRLSVL.

CDR3 coding DNA: TGCGCCAGCAAAGGGGGACCACAGGGCTACGAGCAGTACTTC. Translation gives CASKGGPQGYEQYF. The chain has TRBV5-1 and TRBJ2-7, with a weak D call TRBD1 (6 bases). The CDR3 totals 14 residues. Trimming cost V 6 bases and J 3 bases, with 16 bases left between them. CDR1 is SGHRS and CDR2 is YFSETQ in the germline V gene.

V usage is TRBV11-2 and J usage is TRBJ2-3; possibly TRBD2 for D (6 bases). CDR1 is SGHAT and CDR2 is FQNNGV in the germline V gene. The V gene lost 3 bases and the J gene lost 2 bases, with 9 bases spanning the gap. This CDR3 comprises 14 residues. Written as DNA, the CDR3 is TGTGCCAGCAGCTTTCTAGCGCCCACAGATACGCAGTATTTT. Protein product: CASSFLAPTDTQYF.

This clone has more than one count but fewer than ten. V usage is TRBV11-2 and J usage is TRBJ2-3; no clear D gene. Trimming stripped 0 bases from V and 5 bases from J, with 3 bases between. This CDR3 is 12 amino acids long. Germline assignment: CDR1 SGHAT and CDR2 FQNNGV. The CDR3 loop reads CASSLDLDTQYF. In DNA, the CDR3 is TGTGCCAGCAGCTTAGATCTAGATACGCAGTATTTT.

In its sample, this clone was seen a few times. The CDR3 protein is CASSLPAGTGDGYTF. CDR3 sequence (DNA): TGTGCCAGCAGCTTACCAGCCGGGACAGGGGACGGCTACACCTTC. The rearrangement joins TRBV5-4 to TRBJ1-2; TRBD1 matches at 10 bases. CDR1 and CDR2 (germline): SGHNT, YYREEE (reference sequence). This CDR3 is built from 15 residues. V lost 2 bases to trimming and J lost 8 bases; unmatched junction nucleotides: 9.

The chain employs TRBV15 and TRBJ2-1, with a weak D call TRBD2 (5 bases). There are 14 residues in the CDR3. Trimming removed 3 bases at V and 8 bases at J, with 14 bases between. Germline-derived CDR1 and CDR2 are LNHNV and YYDKDF (reference sequence). CDR3 in amino acids: CATSSSGPSDEQFF. The CDR3 DNA is TGTGCCACCAGCAGCAGCGGCCCCTCGGATGAGCAGTTCTTC.

In this sample, this clone turned up a few times. The genes are TRBV27 and TRBJ2-1; TRBD1 might be the D (5 bases). Trimming removed 4 bases at V and 5 bases at J, with 15 bases between. The CDR3 extends over 15 amino acids. Germline V gene lookup returns CDR1 MNHEY and CDR2 SMNVEV (reference sequence). The DNA for the CDR3 is TGTGCCAGCAGTTACCAGGGTTCCCCTGACAATGAGCAGTTCTTC. Its translation: CASSYQGSPDNEQFF.